The 14 T cell receptor beta chains below were found in one sample sequenced in a study of PD-1 blockade in classical Hodgkin lymphoma. Sequenced by immunoSEQ multiplex PCR; TCRdb stores in-frame clones only, minus some. The table has 35,000 to 50,000 clones, roughly 70% seen once; the top ten hold about 3.4%. Time point: cycle 4 day 1 (C4D1), after 6 weeks of nivolumab. Relapse was seen in all patients after autologous stem cell transplantation, and brentuximab vedotin exposure was variable. The input for sequencing was peripheral blood mononuclear cells (PBMCs), taken before the fourth cycle of nivolumab. The origin of the receptors is a human donor with classical Hodgkin lymphoma.

The rearrangement joins TRBV11-2 to TRBJ1-2; TRBD1 aligns across 9 bases. The CDR3 extends over 14 amino acids. CDR1 is SGHAT and CDR2 is FQNNGV in the germline V gene. Trimming removed 3 bases from V and 2 bases from J; junction bases left unmatched: 1. The DNA for the CDR3 is TGTGCCAGCAGCTTGGGACAGGGAAACTATGGCTACACCTTC. It yields the protein CASSLGQGNYGYTF.

The chain joins TRBV6-5 to TRBJ1-1, with D possibly being TRBD1 (6 bases). Between the trimmed V and J ends, which lost 1 base and 8 bases, there was a span of 20 bases. Germline V CDR1 and CDR2: MNHEY, SVGAGI. CDR3 length equals 16 residues. CDR3 nucleotide sequence: TGTGCCAGCAGTTACTACAAAACAGGGTCTGTTAGAGAAGCTTTCTTT. It translates to CASSYYKTGSVREAFF.

The chain links TRBV6-6 to TRBJ2-2; D call uncertain. CDR3 length equals 12 residues. V lost 6 bases to trimming and J lost 4 bases, with 6 bases between them. The V gene's germline CDR1 is MNHNY and CDR2 SVGAGI (reference sequence). CDR3 sequence reads: CASRGFTGELFF. CDR3 DNA: TGTGCCAGCAGGGGGTTCACCGGGGAGCTGTTTTTT.

The rearrangement joins TRBV27 to TRBJ2-5; no definite D call. The CDR3 loop spans 11 amino acids. Germline V CDR1 and CDR2: MNHEY, SMNVEV (reference sequence). V dropped 3 bases and J dropped 3 bases, with 2 bases sitting between them. The CDR3 sequence is CASSFEETQYF. CDR3 DNA sequence: TGTGCCAGCAGTTTTGAAGAGACCCAGTACTTC.

The V call is TRBV7-8, the J call TRBJ2-3; 9 positions match TRBD2. Germline V gives CDR1 SGHVS, CDR2 FQNEAQ. This CDR3 has 16 residues. The J segment lost 5 bases and the V segment lost 5 bases, leaving 11 bases of the junction unmatched. The CDR3 DNA reads as TGTGCCAGCAGCAGGGGACTAGCTAGAGTAGAAGATACGCAGTATTTT. Residues: CASSRGLARVEDTQYF.

This clone came up a few times. This chain uses TRBV4-2 with TRBJ2-7, with 9 nucleotides matching TRBD1. After removal of 0 bases from V and 12 bases from J, the junction contained 6 bases not matched to a gene. This CDR3 is 13 amino acids long. CDR1 LGHNA and CDR2 YNFKEQ come from the germline V gene. The CDR3 loop reads CASSQDLWDRAYF. The CDR3 DNA sequence: TGTGCCAGCAGCCAAGATCTATGGGACAGGGCGTACTTC.

The chain joins TRBV27 to TRBJ2-2; 7 bases are shared with TRBD1. Germline CDR1 is MNHEY and CDR2 is SMNVEV (reference sequence). CDR3 length: 15 residues. V gave up 3 bases and J gave up 2 bases; unmatched junction bases: 3. The CDR3 loop is CASSFQGVNTGELFF. The CDR3 region has the DNA TGTGCCAGCAGTTTTCAGGGGGTTAACACCGGGGAGCTGTTTTTT.

The chain carries TRBV4-3 and TRBJ1-2; no clear D. V was shortened by 1 base and J by 1 base, with 7 bases between the two germline ends. Germline loops: CDR1 LGHNA, CDR2 YSLEER. The length of the CDR3 is 14 residues. CDR3 region: CASSQGEGNYGYTF. CDR3 nucleotides: TGCGCCAGCAGCCAAGGCGAGGGTAACTATGGCTACACCTTC.

The chain carries TRBV28 and TRBJ1-2; D gene unclear. CDR3 length: 11 amino acids. Germline V CDR1 and CDR2: MDHEN, SYDVKM. The V gene lost 11 bases and the J gene lost 4 bases, with 11 bases spanning the gap. In nucleotides, the CDR3 is TGTGCCTGCCTCTCTGTCTATGGCTACACCTTC. This translates into CACLSVYGYTF.

The count of this clone is one. The gene calls are TRBV6-1 and TRBJ2-7, with D possibly being TRBD1 (5 bases). Germline V lookup: CDR1 MNHNS, CDR2 SASEGT. There are 13 residues in the CDR3. V was clipped by 7 bases and J by 1 base, with 11 bases between them. CDR3 sequence: CASMGRISYEQYF. The CDR3 coding sequence is TGTGCCAGCATGGGGCGGATTTCCTACGAGCAGTACTTC.

J is TRBJ2-2 and V is TRBV27, with 10 bases identical to TRBD1. Germline trimming cut 3 bases from V and 4 bases from J; bases unmatched to any gene: 5. CDR1 and CDR2 from the germline V gene are MNHEY and SMNVEV (reference sequence). The CDR3 extends over 16 amino acids. CDR3 protein: CASSFRTGGSTGELFF. DNA of the CDR3: TGTGCCAGCAGTTTCAGGACAGGGGGGAGCACCGGGGAGCTGTTTTTT.

The V call is TRBV5-1, the J call TRBJ2-5; D possibly corresponds to TRBD2 (5 bases). CDR3 length equals 14 residues. Germline CDR1 SGHRS, CDR2 YFSETQ. V lost 3 bases, J lost 4 bases, and 13 bases lay in between. This CDR3 is CASSSRRTGETQYF. The DNA for the CDR3 is TGCGCCAGCAGCTCCCGGAGGACGGGAGAGACCCAGTACTTC.

The chain combines TRBV7-9 with TRBJ2-2, with TRBD2 matching over 13 bases. The CDR3 length is 15 residues. Per the germline V gene, CDR1 is SEHNR and CDR2 is FQNEAQ (reference sequence). Trimming removed 5 bases from V and 6 bases from J; junction bases left unmatched: 3. The CDR3 sequence is CASSRTSGSAGELFF. In nucleotides, the CDR3 is TGTGCCAGCAGCCGGACTAGCGGGAGCGCCGGGGAGCTGTTTTTT.

The chain has TRBV6-5 and TRBJ1-2; D is unresolved. Germline V gives CDR1 MNHEY, CDR2 SVGAGI. The V end lost 2 bases, the J end lost 7 bases, and 5 bases lay between the germline ends. CDR3 length equals 11 residues. The CDR3 spells CASSYKGGYTF. CDR3 nucleotides: TGTGCCAGCAGTTACAAAGGTGGCTACACCTTC.